This TCR beta chain was sequenced during a study of T cell responses to AZD1222 COVID-19 vaccine. Findings and caveats of the study: Spike-wide coverage was observed for vaccine-associated CD4 TCRs, with dominant responses at 160-218 and 743-854. Two AZD1222 doses significantly raised spike-specific TCR breadth and depth over controls.

V dropped 0 bases and J dropped 6; count of bases not matched to a gene: 10. CDR3 length equals 16 residues. The germline V gene encodes CDR1 SGHRS and CDR2 YFSETQ. Comments on this clone: Its antigen remains unidentified.

Using immunoSEQ multiplex PCR, the repertoire was profiled, and TCRdb retains in-frame clones only, with some absent. The repertoire holds about 160,000 clones, with about 92% as singletons. The receptor comes from an adult who received the AZD1222 COVID-19 vaccine. The sample consisted of peripheral blood, taken 28 days after the second AZD1222 dose. V and J are TRBV5-1 and TRBJ2-3; 7 bases fit TRBD2. The CDR3 reads CASSLEAGSGRDTQYF. In nucleotides, the CDR3 is TGCGCCAGCAGCTTGGAGGCAGGGTCCGGGAGGGATACGCAGTATTTT.